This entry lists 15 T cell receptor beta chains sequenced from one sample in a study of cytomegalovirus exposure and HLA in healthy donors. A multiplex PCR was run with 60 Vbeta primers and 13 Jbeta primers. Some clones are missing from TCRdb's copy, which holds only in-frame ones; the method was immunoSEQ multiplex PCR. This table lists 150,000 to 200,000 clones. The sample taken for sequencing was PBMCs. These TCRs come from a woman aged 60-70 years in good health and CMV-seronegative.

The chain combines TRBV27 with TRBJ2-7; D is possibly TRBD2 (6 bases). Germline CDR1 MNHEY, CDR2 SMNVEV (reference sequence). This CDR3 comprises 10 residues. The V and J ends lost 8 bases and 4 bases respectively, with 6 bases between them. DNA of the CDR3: TGTGCCAGCGGGACTTACGAGCAGTACTTC. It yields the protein CASGTYEQYF.

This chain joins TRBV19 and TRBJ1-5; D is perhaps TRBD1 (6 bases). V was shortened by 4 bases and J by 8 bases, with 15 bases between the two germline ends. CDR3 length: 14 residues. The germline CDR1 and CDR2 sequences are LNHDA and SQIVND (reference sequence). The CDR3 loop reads CASSTPQGREPQHF. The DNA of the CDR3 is TGTGCCAGTAGTACCCCACAGGGTCGTGAGCCCCAGCATTTT.

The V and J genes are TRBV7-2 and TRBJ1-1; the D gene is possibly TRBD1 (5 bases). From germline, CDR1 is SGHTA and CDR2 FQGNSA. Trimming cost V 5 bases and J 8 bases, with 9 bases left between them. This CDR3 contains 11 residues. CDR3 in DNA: TGTGCCAGCAGCAACAGGTGGGAAGCTTTCTTT. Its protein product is CASSNRWEAFF.

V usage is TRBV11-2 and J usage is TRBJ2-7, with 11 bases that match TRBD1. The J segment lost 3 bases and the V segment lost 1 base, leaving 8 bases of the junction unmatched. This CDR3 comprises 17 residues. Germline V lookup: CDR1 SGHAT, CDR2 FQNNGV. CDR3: CASSLVLGQGDLYEQYF. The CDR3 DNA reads TGTGCCAGCAGCTTAGTCTTGGGACAGGGGGACCTCTACGAGCAGTACTTC.

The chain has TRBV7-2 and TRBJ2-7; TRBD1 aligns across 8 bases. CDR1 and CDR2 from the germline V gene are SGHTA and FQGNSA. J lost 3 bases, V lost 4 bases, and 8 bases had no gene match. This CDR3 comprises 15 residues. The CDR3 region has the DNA TGTGCCAGCAGCTCTCCGGACAGGGTTATCTACGAGCAGTACTTC. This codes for CASSSPDRVIYEQYF.

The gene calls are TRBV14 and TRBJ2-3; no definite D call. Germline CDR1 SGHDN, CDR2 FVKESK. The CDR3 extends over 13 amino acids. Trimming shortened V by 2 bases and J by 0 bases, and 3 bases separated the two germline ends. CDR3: CASSQSSTDTQYF. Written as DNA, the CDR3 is TGTGCCAGCAGCCAATCTAGCACAGATACGCAGTATTTT. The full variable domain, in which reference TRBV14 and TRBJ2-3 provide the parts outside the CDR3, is EAGVTQFPSHSVIEKGQTVTLRCDPISGHDNLYWYRRVMGKEIKFLLHFVKESKQDESGMPNNRFLAERTGGTYSTLKVQPAELEDSGVYFCASSQSSTDTQYFGPGTRLTVL.

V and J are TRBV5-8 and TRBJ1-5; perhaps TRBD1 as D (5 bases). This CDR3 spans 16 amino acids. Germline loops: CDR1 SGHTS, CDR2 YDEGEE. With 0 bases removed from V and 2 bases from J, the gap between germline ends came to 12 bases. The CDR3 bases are TGTGCCAGCAGCTTGGGGCAGGGCTTTGGCAATCAGCCCCAGCATTTT. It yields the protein CASSLGQGFGNQPQHF.

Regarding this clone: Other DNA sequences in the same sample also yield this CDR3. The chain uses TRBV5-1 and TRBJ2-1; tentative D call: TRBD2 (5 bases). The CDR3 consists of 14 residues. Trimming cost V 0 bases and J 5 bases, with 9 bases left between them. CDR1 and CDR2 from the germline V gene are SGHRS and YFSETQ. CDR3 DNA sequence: TGCGCCAGCAGCTTGGGTCCCGGGGACAATGAGCAGTTCTTC. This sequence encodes CASSLGPGDNEQFF. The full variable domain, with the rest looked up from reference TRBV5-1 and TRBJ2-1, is KAGVTQTPRYLIKTRGQQVTLSCSPISGHRSVSWYQQTPGQGLQFLFEYFSETQRNKGNFPGRFSGRQFSNSRSEMNVSTLELGDSALYLCASSLGPGDNEQFFGPGTRLTVL.

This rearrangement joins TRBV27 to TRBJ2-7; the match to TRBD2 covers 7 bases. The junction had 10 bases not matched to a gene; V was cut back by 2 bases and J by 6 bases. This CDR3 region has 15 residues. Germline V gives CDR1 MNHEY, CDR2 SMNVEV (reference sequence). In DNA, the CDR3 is TGTGCCAGCAGTTTAAGGGGACTACCGACTCGCGAGCAGTACTTC. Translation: CASSLRGLPTREQYF.

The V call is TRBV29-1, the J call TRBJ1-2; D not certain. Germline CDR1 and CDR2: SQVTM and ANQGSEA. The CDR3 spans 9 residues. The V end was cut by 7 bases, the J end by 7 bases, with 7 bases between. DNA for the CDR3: TGCAGCGACTCGGGTGGCTACACCTTC. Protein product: CSDSGGYTF.

This CDR3 is CASSVGAFTQPQHF. The CDR3 DNA reads as TGTGCCAGCAGCGTAGGGGCATTTACTCAGCCCCAGCATTTT. The gene calls are TRBV9 and TRBJ1-5, with D uncertain. CDR3 length: 14 residues. Germline-derived CDR1 and CDR2 are SGDLS and YYNGEE. V dropped 0 bases and J dropped 6 bases, with 10 bases sitting between them.

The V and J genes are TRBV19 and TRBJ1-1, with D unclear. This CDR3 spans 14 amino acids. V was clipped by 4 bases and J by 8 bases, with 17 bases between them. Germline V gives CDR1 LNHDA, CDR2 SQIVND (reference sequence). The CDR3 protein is CASSTTFGETEAFF. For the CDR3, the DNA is TGTGCCAGTAGTACCACCTTCGGGGAGACAGAAGCTTTCTTT.

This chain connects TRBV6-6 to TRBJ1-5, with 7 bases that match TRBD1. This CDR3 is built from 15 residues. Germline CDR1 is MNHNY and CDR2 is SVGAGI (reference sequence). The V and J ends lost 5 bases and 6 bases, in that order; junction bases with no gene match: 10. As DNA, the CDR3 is TGTGCCAGCAGTCCAATCCCGGGACAGTCTCAGCCCCAGCATTTT. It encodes CASSPIPGQSQPQHF.

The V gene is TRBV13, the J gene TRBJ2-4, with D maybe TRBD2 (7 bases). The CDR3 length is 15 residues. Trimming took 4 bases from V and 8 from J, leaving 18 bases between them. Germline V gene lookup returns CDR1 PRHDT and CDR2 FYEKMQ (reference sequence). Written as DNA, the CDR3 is TGTGCCAGCAGCTCCAGGGAGGGGGGTAGGGACATTCAGTACTTC. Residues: CASSSREGGRDIQYF. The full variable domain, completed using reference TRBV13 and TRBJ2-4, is AAGVIQSPRHLIKEKRETATLKCYPIPRHDTVYWYQQGPGQDPQFLISFYEKMQSDKGSIPDRFSAQQFSDYHSELNMSSLELGDSALYFCASSSREGGRDIQYFGAGTRLSVL.

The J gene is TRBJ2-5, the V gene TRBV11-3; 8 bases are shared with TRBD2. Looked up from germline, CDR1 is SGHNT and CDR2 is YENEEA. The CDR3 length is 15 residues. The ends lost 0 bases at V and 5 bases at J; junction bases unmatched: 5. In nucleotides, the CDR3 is TGTGCCAGCAGCTTAGATCGGGGGGGCCTGGAGACCCAGTACTTC. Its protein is CASSLDRGGLETQYF. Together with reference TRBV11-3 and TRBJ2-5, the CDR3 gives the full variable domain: EAGVVQSPRYKIIEKKQPVAFWCNPISGHNTLYWYLQNLGQGPELLIRYENEEAVDDSQLPKDRFSAERLKGVDSTLKIQPAELGDSAVYLCASSLDRGGLETQYFGPGTRLLVL.